A single sample gave rise to the 28 T cell receptor beta chains below, sequenced in a study of Graves' ophthalmopathy and Graves' hyperthyroidism. Scientists amplified the TCR beta CDR3 regions from RNA transcripts. In the first round, RT-PCR was carried out with HTBI primers, and a multiplex PCR formed the second round. Each CDR3 protein is one row after TCRdb ran MiXCR on the multiplex PCR reads. Of roughly 700,000 distinct CDR3 sequences detected, 40% appear once; the ten largest clones hold less than 55%. Sequencing was performed on peripheral blood. These receptor sequences come from an adult man with Graves' ophthalmopathy.

The chain joins TRBV4-2 to TRBJ1-6; TRBD1 aligns across 10 bases. The V gene end was trimmed by 4 bases and the J gene end by 10 bases; junction bases not matched to a gene: 7. Germline values: CDR1 LGHNA, CDR2 YNFKEQ. The CDR3 has 15 residues. CDR3 in DNA: TGTGCCAGCAGCCGAGGGACAGGGGTAGGCTCACCCCTCCACTTT. Protein sequence: CASSRGTGVGSPLHF.

In this sample, this clonotype turned up many times. The chain uses TRBV29-1 and TRBJ2-5, with TRBD2 identical over 10 bases. Germline CDR1 is SQVTM and CDR2 is ANQGSEA. V was clipped by 7 bases and J by 2 bases; unmatched bases: 7. This CDR3 spans 14 amino acids. The CDR3 nucleotides are TGCAGCGCAATAATAGCGGGAGGACAAGAGACCCAGTACTTC. Encoded protein: CSAIIAGGQETQYF.

J is TRBJ1-2 and V is TRBV15, with D tentatively TRBD1 (5 bases). Trimming removed 5 bases from V and 2 bases from J, with 9 bases in between. The CDR3 consists of 13 residues. The germline CDR1 and CDR2 sequences are LNHNV and YYDKDF (reference sequence). The CDR3 DNA reads as TGTGCCACCAGCCCCCGGGACAACTATGGCTACACCTTC. Translated: CATSPRDNYGYTF. The variable domain in full, with the rest retrieved from reference TRBV15 and TRBJ1-2, is DAMVIQNPRYQVTQFGKPVTLSCSQTLNHNVMYWYQQKSSQAPKLLFHYYDKDFNNEADTPDNFQSRRPNTSFCFLDIRSPGLGDTAMYLCATSPRDNYGYTFGSGTRLTVV.

This clonotype has a count of ten or more. The rearrangement uses TRBV7-3 and TRBJ2-7; 9 bases are shared with TRBD2. The CDR3 is made up of 16 amino acids. The germline V gene has CDR1 SGHTA and CDR2 FQGTGA. J was trimmed by 6 bases and V by 5 bases; bases with no gene match: 14. The CDR3 is CASSPSGLASRSEQYF. DNA of the CDR3: TGTGCCAGCAGCCCGTCCGGACTAGCGAGTCGCAGCGAGCAGTACTTC.

This chain links TRBV2 with TRBJ2-3; D is unclear. V was clipped by 1 base and J by 6 bases, with 8 bases between them. Germline V lookup: CDR1 SNHLY, CDR2 FYNNEI. There are 13 residues in the CDR3. The DNA for the CDR3 is TGTGCCAGCAGTGAAGGACTCAAGGATACGCAGTATTTT. Translating gives CASSEGLKDTQYF.

This sequence joins TRBV11-2 and TRBJ2-7; D unresolved. CDR3 length: 14 amino acids. CDR1 is SGHAT and CDR2 is FQNNGV in the germline V gene. Trimming shortened V by 0 bases and J by 5 bases, and 11 bases separated the two germline ends. As DNA, the CDR3 is TGTGCCAGCAGCTTAGACGGGCGTGGGAACGAGCAGTACGTC. Its translation: CASSLDGRGNEQYV.

This clonotype was observed a few times. This chain connects TRBV20-1 to TRBJ2-6; 7 bases match TRBD1. CDR1 DFQATT and CDR2 SNEGSKA come from the germline V gene (reference sequence). V dropped 6 bases and J dropped 0; count of bases not matched to a gene: 20. The CDR3 sequence is 20 residues long. The CDR3 region has the DNA TGCAGTGCGTATAACCCCAAGTCAGGGACAGATCTCTCTGGGGCCAACGTCCTGACTTTC. The encoded protein is CSAYNPKSGTDLSGANVLTF.

The V and J genes are TRBV6-5 and TRBJ2-7; 12 bases are shared with TRBD2. CDR1 and CDR2 from the germline V gene are MNHEY and SVGAGI. This CDR3 contains 16 residues. Trimming at V came to 3 bases and at J to 6 bases, leaving 9 bases not matched to a gene. CDR3 region: CASSYGASGRAGEQYF. The CDR3 nucleotides are TGTGCCAGCAGTTATGGGGCTAGCGGGAGGGCCGGCGAGCAGTACTTC.

In this sample, this clonotype turned up many times. The chain is built from TRBV9 and TRBJ2-5; D gene ambiguous. CDR1 and CDR2 (germline): SGDLS, YYNGEE. This CDR3 has 13 amino acids. V was trimmed by 4 bases and J by 5 bases, leaving 12 bases between them. The CDR3 DNA is TGTGCCAGCAGCACCTCTGGACGGGAGACCCAGTACTTC. It specifies CASSTSGRETQYF.

This clonotype showed up just a few times. J is TRBJ2-5 and V is TRBV25-1; a possible D gene is TRBD2 (6 bases). Between the trimmed V and J ends, which lost 6 bases and 3 bases, there was a span of 17 bases. The germline CDR1 and CDR2 sequences are MGHDK and SYGVNS. This CDR3 contains 15 residues. This CDR3 reads CASSSAWEEEETQYF. In DNA, the CDR3 is TGTGCCAGCAGCTCAGCCTGGGAGGAGGAAGAGACCCAGTACTTC. The complete variable domain, with remaining parts taken from reference TRBV25-1 and TRBJ2-5, reads EADIYQTPRYLVIGTGKKITLECSQTMGHDKMYWYQQDPGMELHLIHYSYGVNSTEKGDLSSESTVSRIRTEHFPLTLESARPSHTSQYLCASSSAWEEEETQYFGPGTRLLVL.

This clonotype was seen ten or more times. V gene TRBV7-2 combines with J gene TRBJ2-7; possible D gene TRBD2, 5 bases. Germline V lookup: CDR1 SGHTA, CDR2 FQGNSA. Trimming took 4 bases from V and 3 from J, leaving 10 bases between them. This CDR3 comprises 13 residues. The CDR3 bases are TGTGCCAGCAGCTCCGACGGGAACTACGAGCAGTACTTC. It translates to CASSSDGNYEQYF.

V is TRBV25-1 and J is TRBJ2-5; 8 nucleotides align to TRBD1. The J call may be incorrect, as the DNA end agrees better with TRBJ2-7. The CDR3 sequence is 17 residues long. CDR1 and CDR2 from the germline V gene are MGHDK and SYGVNS. CDR3 in DNA: TGTGCCAGCAGCTCCTTCATCGGACAGGGAACCACCTACGAGCAGTACTTC. It encodes CASSSFIGQGTTYEQYF.

The rearrangement joins TRBV29-1 to TRBJ2-7; the match to TRBD2 covers 8 bases. Germline V gene sequence: CDR1 SQVTM, CDR2 ANQGSEA. There are 13 residues in the CDR3. Losses at the gene ends were 8 bases for V and 2 bases for J; bases not matched to a gene: 8. The CDR3 is CSLNGRAPYEQYF. Written as DNA, the CDR3 is TGCAGCTTGAACGGGAGGGCCCCCTACGAGCAGTACTTC.

The chain is built from TRBV2 and TRBJ1-6; D gene unclear. Germline-derived CDR1 and CDR2 are SNHLY and FYNNEI. V was clipped by 6 bases and J by 8 bases, with 17 bases between them. CDR3 size: 15 residues. The CDR3 nucleotides read TGTGCCAGCAGCGGTCGAGGTAGCTCCGATTCACCCCTCCACTTT. Its translation is CASSGRGSSDSPLHF.

The chain has TRBV20-1 and TRBJ1-1; D is possibly TRBD1 (5 bases). CDR1 is DFQATT, CDR2 SNEGSKA, per germline (reference sequence). Trimming stripped 1 base from V and 8 bases from J, with 20 bases between. The CDR3 has 15 residues. The CDR3 region is CSARAAAGGTGEAFF. The CDR3 nucleotides read TGCAGTGCTAGAGCCGCGGCGGGGGGGACGGGGGAAGCTTTCTTT.

V and J are TRBV20-1 and TRBJ2-7, with TRBD1 identical over 9 bases. Germline V gives CDR1 DFQATT, CDR2 SNEGSKA (reference sequence). The CDR3 is 14 amino acids. V was pared by 6 bases and J by 2 bases, with 8 bases of the junction left unmatched. The CDR3 DNA is TGCAGTGCAAGGGACAGGGTCGGAACCTACGAGCAGTACTTC. Translated, it gives CSARDRVGTYEQYF.

This clonotype was found a few times. The CDR3 DNA reads as TGTGCCAGCAGCCAGCCGGGACTAGCGAACTACTTC. Its translation is CASSQPGLANYF. The chain recombines TRBV10-3 with TRBJ2-7; 10 bases line up with TRBD2. The CDR3 sequence is 12 residues long. V gave up 10 bases and J gave up 13 bases; unmatched junction bases: 13. Per germline, CDR1 ENHRY and CDR2 SYGVKD.

This chain connects TRBV2 to TRBJ2-2; TRBD1 matches 10 bases. Germline CDR1 and CDR2: SNHLY and FYNNEI. The CDR3 runs to 13 residues. The CDR3 region has the DNA TGTGCGGAGGACAGGGGGAGCACCGGGGAGCTGTTTTTT. Translating it yields CAEDRGSTGELFF.

This clonotype has only a few counts. This chain connects TRBV28 to TRBJ1-2; tentative D call: TRBD1 (5 bases). This CDR3 region has 16 residues. V was clipped by 7 bases and J by 0 bases, with 18 bases between them. In germline, CDR1 is MDHEN, CDR2 SYDVKM. The CDR3 bases are TGTGCCAGCACCCAAGGCGGGGCAGCCGCTAACTATGGCTACACCTTC. Translated: CASTQGGAAANYGYTF.

This clonotype was picked up a small number of times. CDR3 region: CSVEDPGQNNEQFF. CDR3 sequence (DNA): TGCAGCGTTGAAGATCCTGGACAGAACAATGAGCAGTTCTTC. The chain is built from TRBV29-1 and TRBJ2-1; D is perhaps TRBD1 (6 bases). Germline V gene data show CDR1 as SQVTM and CDR2 as ANQGSEA. This CDR3 has 14 residues. Trimming left V 0 bases short and J 5 bases short, with 11 bases between.

This clonotype was recorded many times. This sequence joins TRBV10-2 and TRBJ1-1; 9 nucleotides align to TRBD1. Losses at the gene ends were 2 bases for V and 8 bases for J; bases not matched to a gene: 0. This CDR3 is 12 amino acids long. The germline V gene encodes CDR1 WSHSY and CDR2 SAAADI. As DNA, the CDR3 is TGCGCCAGCAGTGAGGACAGGGGGGAAGCTTTCTTT. Its protein is CASSEDRGEAFF.

V is TRBV7-8 and J is TRBJ2-7; D uncertain. Germline loops: CDR1 SGHVS, CDR2 FQNEAQ. The CDR3 totals 11 residues. V lost 0 bases to trimming and J lost 7 bases, with 4 bases between them. This chain's CDR3 is CASSLATEQYF. Here the CDR3 DNA reads TGTGCCAGCAGCTTAGCGACAGAGCAGTACTTC.

The chain joins TRBV4-1 to TRBJ2-2; D is possibly TRBD1 (8 bases). Germline lookup yields CDR1 MGHRA and CDR2 YSYEKL. Trimming pared 4 bases from V and 5 bases from J, leaving 14 bases between. This CDR3 contains 15 residues. The CDR3 region is CASSLTGEGTGELFF. The CDR3 nucleotides are TGCGCCAGCAGCCTGACAGGGGAGGGGACCGGGGAGCTGTTTTTT.

The chain uses TRBV7-2 and TRBJ2-7; 9 bases line up with TRBD2. The CDR3 sequence is 16 residues long. Losses at the gene ends were 5 bases for V and 4 bases for J; bases not matched to a gene: 12. Germline CDR1 is SGHTA and CDR2 is FQGNSA. CDR3 DNA: TGTGCCAGCAGCGTGGAGAGTAGCGGGAGTGGGTACGAGCAGTACTTC. Its protein product is CASSVESSGSGYEQYF.

J is TRBJ1-2 and V is TRBV2; a possible D gene is TRBD1 (6 bases). CDR1 is SNHLY, CDR2 FYNNEI, per germline. This CDR3 has 17 amino acids. Trimming removed 2 bases from V and 8 bases from J, with 24 bases in between. Here the CDR3 reads CASSESRGGRGYFGYTF. Written as DNA, the CDR3 is TGTGCCAGCAGTGAAAGCAGGGGAGGGAGGGGGTATTTCGGCTACACCTTC.

This clonotype was recorded at least ten times. The CDR3 reads CASSLTRESTGELFF. CDR3 DNA: TGTGCCAGCAGCTTAACGCGGGAGAGCACCGGGGAGCTGTTTTTT. J is TRBJ2-2 and V is TRBV7-3; 7 bases are shared with TRBD2. CDR3 length: 15 residues. The V gene end was trimmed by 0 bases and the J gene end by 4 bases; junction bases not matched to a gene: 2. Per germline, CDR1 SGHTA and CDR2 FQGTGA.

The sample holds a few counts of this clonotype. This chain uses TRBV25-1 with TRBJ1-3; unclear D gene. There are 15 residues in the CDR3. V was cut by 5 bases and J by 2 bases, with 13 bases left in between. Germline V gives CDR1 MGHDK, CDR2 SYGVNS. The CDR3 sequence: CASSYEGSTGNTIYF. The CDR3 DNA is TGTGCCAGCAGTTATGAGGGCTCCACTGGAAACACCATATATTTT.

The chain combines TRBV7-3 with TRBJ1-6, with D possibly TRBD1 on 5 matching bases. Trimming pared 5 bases from V and 7 bases from J, leaving 15 bases between. Germline CDR1 SGHTA, CDR2 FQGTGA. The CDR3 has 15 residues. The CDR3 spells CASSPTGTENSPLHF. The CDR3 DNA reads as TGTGCCAGCAGCCCAACCGGGACCGAGAATTCACCCCTCCACTTT. Looking up the rest from reference TRBV7-3 and TRBJ1-6 gives the full variable domain: GAGVSQTPSNKVTEKGKYVELRCDPISGHTALYWYRQSLGQGPEFLIYFQGTGAADDSGLPNDRFFAVRPEGSVSTLKIQRTERGDSAVYLCASSPTGTENSPLHFGNGTRLTVT.